Below are 14 T cell receptor beta chains sequenced from a single sample in a study of control samples from healthy donors and cancer patients. Clones were read by immunoSEQ multiplex PCR, and TCRdb kept only the in-frame ones, dropping some. In the table there are about 150,000 clones, 80% to 90% of which are singletons. The specimen sequenced was blood. These receptors were taken from a man aged 18 to 29 in good health.

This chain uses TRBV19 with TRBJ1-1; D is unresolved. V was cut by 4 bases and J by 4 bases, with 19 bases left in between. The germline V gene has CDR1 LNHDA and CDR2 SQIVND (reference sequence). This CDR3 has 16 residues. The CDR3 loop is CASSNARSYPVTEAFF. The CDR3 nucleotides are TGTGCCAGTAGTAATGCCAGGTCATATCCGGTCACTGAAGCTTTCTTT.

The chain combines TRBV13 with TRBJ1-1; TRBD1 is a possible D gene (5 bases). V dropped 7 bases and J dropped 0 bases, with 15 bases sitting between them. The CDR3 covers 15 residues. Germline V gene lookup returns CDR1 PRHDT and CDR2 FYEKMQ (reference sequence). The DNA of the CDR3 is TGTGCCAGCACCCGCCGGGGCGAAATGAACACTGAAGCTTTCTTT. Translating gives CASTRRGEMNTEAFF.

The chain has TRBV7-9 and TRBJ1-6; 8 bases line up with TRBD1. The germline gives CDR1 SEHNR, CDR2 FQNEAQ (reference sequence). The CDR3 loop spans 14 amino acids. Germline trimming cut 5 bases from V and 10 bases from J; bases unmatched to any gene: 7. The CDR3 region is CASSEDRGNSPLHF. In DNA form, the CDR3 reads TGTGCCAGCAGCGAAGACAGGGGTAACTCACCCCTCCACTTT.

The chain links TRBV4-1 to TRBJ1-5; D is possibly TRBD1 (6 bases). Germline-derived CDR1 and CDR2 are MGHRA and YSYEKL. This CDR3 contains 15 residues. V was cut by 4 bases and J by 2 bases, with 12 bases left in between. CDR3 DNA sequence: TGCGCCAGCAGCCGCCGGGACAACGGCAATCAGCCCCAGCATTTT. It is translated as CASSRRDNGNQPQHF.

This clone was observed a single time. The chain carries TRBV11-2 and TRBJ2-3; 8 positions match TRBD2. CDR1 SGHAT and CDR2 FQNNGV come from the germline V gene. V gave up 1 base and J gave up 0 bases; unmatched junction bases: 9. CDR3 length: 18 residues. CDR3 DNA: TGTGCCAGCAGCTTAGCGGCGGAGCTAGCGGGTAGCACAGATACGCAGTATTTT. The encoded protein is CASSLAAELAGSTDTQYF.

The genes are TRBV6-1 and TRBJ2-3; D remains ambiguous. Trimming removed 4 bases from V and 4 bases from J, with 18 bases in between. The CDR3 is 16 amino acids. CDR1 is MNHNS, CDR2 SASEGT, per germline. The CDR3 region has the DNA TGTGCCAGCAGTGGAAAGCATAACTATGGTTCAGATACGCAGTATTTT. This encodes CASSGKHNYGSDTQYF.

This sequence joins TRBV21-1 and TRBJ2-4; TRBD2 is the table's D call, not checked against the DNA. TRBV21-1 is a listed pseudogene. This CDR3 has 15 residues. This chain's CDR3 is CASRSDREGKNIQYF. Written as DNA, the CDR3 is TGTGCCAGCAGATCCGACCGGGAGGGGAAAAACATTCAGTACTTC.

V gene TRBV11-2 combines with J gene TRBJ1-2; 9 bases match TRBD1. Germline V gives CDR1 SGHAT, CDR2 FQNNGV. The CDR3 length is 14 residues. V dropped 5 bases and J dropped 4; count of bases not matched to a gene: 5. CDR3 sequence (DNA): TGTGCCAGCAGCCCACAGGGGGCGATCTATGGCTACACCTTC. Translating it yields CASSPQGAIYGYTF.

The CDR3 DNA is TGTGCCAGCAAGTCCCAGCTGAGCTCTGGAAACACCATATATTTT. Amino acid sequence: CASKSQLSSGNTIYF. The chain couples TRBV6-5 to TRBJ1-3, with no clear D. Between the trimmed V and J ends, which lost 7 bases and 0 bases, there was a span of 13 bases. CDR3 size: 15 residues. Germline CDR1 and CDR2: MNHEY and SVGAGI.

This clone showed up just a few times. The rearrangement joins TRBV9 to TRBJ1-4, with D possibly TRBD1 on 5 matching bases. The length of the CDR3 is 13 residues. Trimming pared 4 bases from V and 7 bases from J, leaving 11 bases between. CDR1 SGDLS and CDR2 YYNGEE come from the germline V gene. CDR3 sequence (DNA): TGTGCCAGCAGCCCCGGGGGGGTTGAAAAACTGTTTTTT. Translation gives CASSPGGVEKLFF.

The rearrangement joins TRBV6-2 or TRBV6-3 to TRBJ2-7; 10 bases line up with TRBD2. This CDR3 has 16 residues. The V gene end was trimmed by 0 bases and the J gene end by 2 bases; junction bases not matched to a gene: 4. The germline CDR1 and CDR2 sequences are MNHEY and SVGEGT. CDR3 nucleotide sequence: TGTGCCAGCAGTTACTCGAGTCTAGCGGGGGCCTACGAGCAGTACTTC. As protein: CASSYSSLAGAYEQYF.

The rearrangement links TRBV4-1 to TRBJ2-6, with D unresolved. V was pared by 0 bases and J by 1 base, with 4 bases between. CDR1 is MGHRA and CDR2 is YSYEKL in the germline V gene. The CDR3 has 15 amino acids. The CDR3 region has the DNA TGCGCCAGCAGCCAAGAGGGGTCTGGGGCCAACGTCCTGACTTTC. As protein: CASSQEGSGANVLTF.

The chain joins TRBV9 to TRBJ1-2, with D uncertain. Trimming cost V 3 bases and J 5 bases, with 5 bases left between them. Germline CDR1 is SGDLS and CDR2 is YYNGEE. The CDR3 is made up of 11 amino acids. CDR3 coding DNA: TGTGCCAGCAGCGACGGTTATGGCTACACCTTC. Translation gives CASSDGYGYTF.

The V and J genes are TRBV6-5 and TRBJ2-2; 7 nucleotides align to TRBD1. V shed 5 bases, J shed 5 bases, and the junction held 8 bases outside the gene matches. Germline-derived CDR1 and CDR2 are MNHEY and SVGAGI. This CDR3 comprises 15 residues. CDR3 sequence (DNA): TGTGCCAGCAGTCCTTGGACAGGAAAGACCGGGGAGCTGTTTTTT. It yields the protein CASSPWTGKTGELFF.